This T cell receptor (beta chain) was sequenced for a study of T cell changes during pregnancy in multiple sclerosis. The table came from immunoSEQ multiplex PCR; TCRdb's copy has only in-frame clones and leaves some out. The table records 30,000 to 40,000 clones, roughly 89% of them present only once. The CDR3 loop spans 14 amino acids. The ends were cut back, 0 bases at V and 2 bases at J, with 7 bases in the middle. Germline-derived CDR1 and CDR2 are SGHNT and YYREEE (reference sequence). The clonotype was recovered from a female donor with multiple sclerosis, enrolled in a pregnancy study. V and J are TRBV5-4 and TRBJ2-3; D is unresolved. Sample: CD8+ T cells from peripheral blood mononuclear cells, taken in the third trimester of pregnancy. This chain's CDR3 is CASSLVEDTDTQYF. For the CDR3, the DNA is TGTGCCAGCAGCTTGGTAGAGGACACAGATACGCAGTATTTT.